A single sample is the source of the 22 T cell receptor beta chains below, sequenced in a study of T cells expressing NK-cell markers. TCRdb processed the 5' RACE reads again and assigns one entry to each CDR3 protein, with no DNA. The table for this sample gives about 460,000 distinct CDR3 sequences. Sequenced material: blood T cells: a sorted CD56 or NKG2C T cell subset, CD4+ or CD8+ T cells, or bulk PBMC T cells (not recorded which). The receptors shown here come from a woman aged 50 to 65 in good health.

The chain recombines TRBV24-1 with TRBJ2-3; TCRdb lists TRBD2, though no DNA is available to test this call. CDR3 length equals 14 residues. Germline V CDR1 and CDR2: KGHDR, SFDVKD. The CDR3 reads CATSRQGGTDTQYF.

The rearrangement links TRBV2 to TRBJ2-2; the D gene TCRdb calls, TRBD1, cannot be checked with no DNA. Germline V gives CDR1 SNHLY, CDR2 FYNNEI. This CDR3 has 15 amino acids. The CDR3 sequence: CASKRGGWDTGELFF.

The chain links TRBV5-1 to TRBJ1-5; TCRdb's D call, TRBD1, is unchecked because there is no DNA. The CDR3 runs 17 residues. Germline assignment: CDR1 SGHRS and CDR2 YFSETQ. The CDR3 region is CASSSGTGGASNQPQHF.

This chain connects TRBV20-1 to TRBJ2-2; TCRdb gives TRBD2 as the D gene, but with no DNA this cannot be confirmed. Germline values: CDR1 DFQATT, CDR2 SNEGSKA (reference sequence). The CDR3 sequence is 15 residues long. The CDR3 reads CSARGPAGPTGELFF.

The chain employs TRBV3-1 and TRBJ2-1; TCRdb picks TRBD2, but there is no DNA to check that call. Germline CDR1 and CDR2: LGHDT and YNNKEL (reference sequence). This CDR3 comprises 14 residues. The CDR3 sequence: CASSLVSGSNEQFF.

The chain links TRBV10-3 to TRBJ2-4; TCRdb reports TRBD2, a call that lacks DNA to check it against. The CDR3 runs to 15 residues. In germline, CDR1 is ENHRY, CDR2 SYGVKD. The CDR3 region is CATTSGRATQNIQYF.

The rearrangement joins TRBV2 to TRBJ2-3; TCRdb's assignment of TRBD1 cannot be checked, as there is no DNA. Germline CDR1 and CDR2: SNHLY and FYNNEI. This CDR3 is built from 16 residues. The CDR3 sequence: CASSDLTGGHTDTQYF.

CDR3 sequence: CASSRDSLYNEQFF. The chain carries TRBV5-1 and TRBJ2-1; TCRdb outputs TRBD2, but without DNA this stays unchecked. The CDR3 totals 14 residues. Germline V gene sequence: CDR1 SGHRS, CDR2 YFSETQ.

The chain has TRBV20-1 and TRBJ2-1; TCRdb names TRBD1, which stays unverified in the absence of DNA. Looked up from germline, CDR1 is DFQATT and CDR2 is SNEGSKA (reference sequence). This CDR3 spans 18 amino acids. CDR3 sequence reads: CSARGLLLSPSSYNEQFF.

This chain's CDR3 is CASSSSHTQYF. The chain has TRBV11-2 and TRBJ2-3. The CDR3 runs 11 residues. Germline CDR1 and CDR2: SGHAT and FQNNGV.

CDR3 protein: CASSSAGFGEKLFF. The V call is TRBV27, the J call TRBJ1-4. The length of the CDR3 is 14 residues. The V gene's germline CDR1 is MNHEY and CDR2 SMNVEV (reference sequence).

This chain joins TRBV12-3 or TRBV12-4 and TRBJ1-4. The CDR3 is made up of 14 amino acids. CDR3 amino acids: CASSAGGTNEKLFF.

The chain carries TRBV4-1 and TRBJ2-1; TCRdb lists TRBD2, though no DNA is available to test this call. The CDR3 runs 15 residues. Germline CDR1 reads MGHRA; CDR2 reads YSYEKL. CDR3 protein: CASSQGLAARGEQFF.

The V and J genes are TRBV7-9 and TRBJ1-1. CDR1 SEHNR and CDR2 FQNEAQ come from the germline V gene (reference sequence). The length of the CDR3 is 12 residues. This CDR3 is CASSSGGTEAFF.

The chain joins TRBV10-3 to TRBJ1-3. This CDR3 is built from 16 residues. CDR1 and CDR2 from the germline V gene are ENHRY and SYGVKD. The CDR3 protein is CAISEFSSEVGNTIYF.

V and J are TRBV5-1 and TRBJ2-6. Per germline, CDR1 SGHRS and CDR2 YFSETQ. The CDR3 is 14 amino acids. The CDR3 loop is CASSQKGGANVLTF.

The gene calls are TRBV5-8 and TRBJ2-7; TCRdb indicates TRBD1, and absent DNA this call remains unverified. This CDR3 region has 16 residues. CDR1 and CDR2 from the germline V gene are SGHTS and YDEGEE. The CDR3: CASSLEGQGKRNEQYF. Full variable domain (outside the CDR3, taken from reference TRBV5-8 and TRBJ2-7): EAGVTQSPTHLIKTRGQQATLRCSPISGHTSVYWYQQALGLGLQFLLWYDEGEERNRGNFPPRFSGRQFPNYSSELNVNALELEDSALYLCASSLEGQGKRNEQYFGPGTRLTVT.

The V and J genes are TRBV4-2 and TRBJ1-2; no DNA is available, so the TRBD1 call from TCRdb remains unchecked. The CDR3 is 13 amino acids. The germline V gene has CDR1 LGHNA and CDR2 YNFKEQ. The CDR3 protein is CASSLFGQGGYTF.

This rearrangement joins TRBV20-1 to TRBJ1-2; TCRdb's D call, TRBD1, is unchecked because there is no DNA. The CDR3 totals 11 residues. In germline, CDR1 is DFQATT, CDR2 SNEGSKA (reference sequence). The CDR3 sequence: CSASRGNGYTF.

This chain connects TRBV14 to TRBJ2-1; the TCRdb call, TRBD2, lacks DNA for checking. Looked up from germline, CDR1 is SGHDN and CDR2 is FVKESK. CDR3 length: 15 residues. CDR3 sequence: CASSQVLAGVSEQFF.

The gene calls are TRBV27 and TRBJ2-1; TCRdb's D call, TRBD1, is unchecked because there is no DNA. Germline assignment: CDR1 MNHEY and CDR2 SMNVEV (reference sequence). This CDR3 has 12 residues. The CDR3 is CASSLGPGGLFF.

The chain carries TRBV5-1 and TRBJ2-7; lacking DNA, the TRBD1 call made by TCRdb goes unchecked. The CDR3 covers 15 residues. Germline CDR1 SGHRS, CDR2 YFSETQ. CDR3 protein: CASSQGNRNIYEQYF.